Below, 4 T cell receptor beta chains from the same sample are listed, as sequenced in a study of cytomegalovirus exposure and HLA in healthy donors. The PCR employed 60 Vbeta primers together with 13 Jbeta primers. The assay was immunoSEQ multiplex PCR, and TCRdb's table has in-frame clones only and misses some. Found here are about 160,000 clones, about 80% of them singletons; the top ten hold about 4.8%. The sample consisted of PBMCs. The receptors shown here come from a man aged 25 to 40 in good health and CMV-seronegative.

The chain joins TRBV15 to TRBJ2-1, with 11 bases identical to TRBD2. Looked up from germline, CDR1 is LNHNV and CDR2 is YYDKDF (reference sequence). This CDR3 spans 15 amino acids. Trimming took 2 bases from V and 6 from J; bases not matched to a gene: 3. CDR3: CATSRRTSGPNEQFF. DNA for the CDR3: TGTGCCACCAGCAGACGGACTAGCGGGCCCAATGAGCAGTTCTTC.

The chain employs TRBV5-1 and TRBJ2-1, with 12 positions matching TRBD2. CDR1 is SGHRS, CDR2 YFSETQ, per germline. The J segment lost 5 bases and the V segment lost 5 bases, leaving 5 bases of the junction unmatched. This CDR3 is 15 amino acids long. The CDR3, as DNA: TGCGCCAGCAGATCGACTAGCGGGGGTAACAATGAGCAGTTCTTC. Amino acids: CASRSTSGGNNEQFF. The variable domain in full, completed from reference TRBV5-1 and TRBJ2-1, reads KAGVTQTPRYLIKTRGQQVTLSCSPISGHRSVSWYQQTPGQGLQFLFEYFSETQRNKGNFPGRFSGRQFSNSRSEMNVSTLELGDSALYLCASRSTSGGNNEQFFGPGTRLTVL.

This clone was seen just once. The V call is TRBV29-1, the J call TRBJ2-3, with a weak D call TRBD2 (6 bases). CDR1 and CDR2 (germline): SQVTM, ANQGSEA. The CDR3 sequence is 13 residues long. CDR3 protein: CIPKGGETDTQYF. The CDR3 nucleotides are TGCATCCCTAAAGGAGGGGAGACAGATACGCAGTATTTT.

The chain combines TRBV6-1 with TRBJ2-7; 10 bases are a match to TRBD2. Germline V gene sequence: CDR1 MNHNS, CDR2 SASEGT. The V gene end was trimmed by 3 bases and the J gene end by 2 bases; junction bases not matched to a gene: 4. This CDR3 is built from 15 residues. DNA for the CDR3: TGTGCCAGCAGTGAGGGACTAGCGCCAGCCTACGAGCAGTACTTC. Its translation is CASSEGLAPAYEQYF.